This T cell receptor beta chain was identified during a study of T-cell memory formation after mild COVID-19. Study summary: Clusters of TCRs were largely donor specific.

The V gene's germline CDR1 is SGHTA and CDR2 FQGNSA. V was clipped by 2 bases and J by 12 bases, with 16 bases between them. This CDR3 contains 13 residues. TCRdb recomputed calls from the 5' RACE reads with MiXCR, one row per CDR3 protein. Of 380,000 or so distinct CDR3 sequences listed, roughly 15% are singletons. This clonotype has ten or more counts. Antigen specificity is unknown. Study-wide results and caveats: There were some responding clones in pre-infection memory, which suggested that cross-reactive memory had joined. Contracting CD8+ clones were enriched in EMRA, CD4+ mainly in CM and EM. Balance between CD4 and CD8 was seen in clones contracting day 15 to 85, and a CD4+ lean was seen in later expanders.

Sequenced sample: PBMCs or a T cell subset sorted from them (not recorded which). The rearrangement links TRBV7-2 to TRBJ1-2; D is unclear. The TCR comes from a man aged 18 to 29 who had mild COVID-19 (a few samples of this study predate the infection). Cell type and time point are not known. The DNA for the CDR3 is TGTGCCAGCAGCTTAAGGGTAGATTACGAAAACACCTTC. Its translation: CASSLRVDYENTF.